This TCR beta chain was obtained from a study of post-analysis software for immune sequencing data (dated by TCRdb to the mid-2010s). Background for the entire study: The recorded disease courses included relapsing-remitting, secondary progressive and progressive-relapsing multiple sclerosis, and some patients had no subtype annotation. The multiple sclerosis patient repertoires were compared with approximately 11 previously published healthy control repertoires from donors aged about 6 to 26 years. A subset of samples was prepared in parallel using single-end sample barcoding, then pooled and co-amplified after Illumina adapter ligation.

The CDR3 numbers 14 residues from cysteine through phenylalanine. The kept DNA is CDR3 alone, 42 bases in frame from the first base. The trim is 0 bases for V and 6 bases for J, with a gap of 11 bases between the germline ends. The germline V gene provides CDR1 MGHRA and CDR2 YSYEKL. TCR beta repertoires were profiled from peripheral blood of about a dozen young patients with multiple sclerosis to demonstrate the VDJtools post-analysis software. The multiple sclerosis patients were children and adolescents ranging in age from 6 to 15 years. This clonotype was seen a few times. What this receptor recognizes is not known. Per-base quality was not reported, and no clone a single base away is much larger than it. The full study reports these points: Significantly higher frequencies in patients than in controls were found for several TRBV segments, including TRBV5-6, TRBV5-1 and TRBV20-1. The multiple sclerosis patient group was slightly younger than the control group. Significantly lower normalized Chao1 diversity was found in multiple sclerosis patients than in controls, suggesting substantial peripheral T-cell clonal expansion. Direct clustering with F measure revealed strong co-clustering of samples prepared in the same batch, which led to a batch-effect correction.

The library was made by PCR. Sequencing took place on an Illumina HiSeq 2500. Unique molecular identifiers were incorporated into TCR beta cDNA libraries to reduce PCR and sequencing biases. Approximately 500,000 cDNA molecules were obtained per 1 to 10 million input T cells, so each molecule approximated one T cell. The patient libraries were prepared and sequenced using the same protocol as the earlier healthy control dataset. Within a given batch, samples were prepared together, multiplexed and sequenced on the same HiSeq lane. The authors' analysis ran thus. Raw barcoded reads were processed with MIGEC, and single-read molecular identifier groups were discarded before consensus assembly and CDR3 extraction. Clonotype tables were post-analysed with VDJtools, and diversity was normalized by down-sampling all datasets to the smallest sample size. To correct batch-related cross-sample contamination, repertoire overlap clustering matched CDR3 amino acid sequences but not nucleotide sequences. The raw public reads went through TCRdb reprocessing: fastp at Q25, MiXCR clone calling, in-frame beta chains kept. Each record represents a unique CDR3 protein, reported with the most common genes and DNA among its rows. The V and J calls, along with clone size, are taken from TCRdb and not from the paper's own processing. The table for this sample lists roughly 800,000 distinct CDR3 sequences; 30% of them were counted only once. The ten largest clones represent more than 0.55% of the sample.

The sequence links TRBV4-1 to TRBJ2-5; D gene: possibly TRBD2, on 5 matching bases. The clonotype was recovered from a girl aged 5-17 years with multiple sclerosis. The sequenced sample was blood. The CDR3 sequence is CASSQDRGVKTQYF. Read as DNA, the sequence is TGCGCCAGCAGCCAAGACCGGGGTGTGAAGACCCAGTACTTC.